This note documents a single T cell receptor (beta chain) sequence. V shed 0 bases and J shed 6 bases, with 12 bases lying between them. The length of the CDR3 is 14 residues. Germline V gives CDR1 LGHNA, CDR2 YSLEER. Sequencing was performed with immunoSEQ multiplex PCR; in TCRdb, only in-frame clones are kept and a portion is missing. The repertoire includes tens of thousands of clones, roughly 92% of them detected once, and less than 2% sits in the top ten. These data belong to a study of T cell changes during pregnancy in multiple sclerosis. Sequencing used peripheral blood, obtained in the second trimester of pregnancy. The receptor was derived from a female donor with multiple sclerosis, enrolled in a pregnancy study. The gene calls are TRBV4-3 and TRBJ2-7; D is unresolved. The CDR3: CASSQEVEFIEQYF. CDR3 DNA sequence: TGCGCCAGCAGCCAAGAGGTGGAGTTCATCGAGCAGTACTTC.